This T cell receptor (beta chain) was obtained from a study of CD8 T cells in ankylosing spondylitis. Study-level results: Reportedly, matched ankylosing spondylitis synovial fluid was significantly enriched for disease-linked clones. A subset of motif variants has previously been described in the synovial fluid and blood of reactive arthritis.

This clonotype has only a few counts. Antigen specificity is unknown. With molecular barcodes, quantitative 5'-RACE was used to make the TCR beta libraries. TCRdb reprocessed the 5' RACE reads via MiXCR and lists one record per CDR3 protein. The sample lists 200,000 to 300,000 distinct CDR3 sequences; over 8.5% were seen once. This CDR3 contains 15 residues. J was trimmed by 4 bases and V by 3 bases; bases with no gene match: 7. The germline V gene encodes CDR1 SGHTA and CDR2 FQGNSA. Sequenced input: blood, either unsorted or a sorted T cell fraction (not recorded which). The chain recombines TRBV7-2 with TRBJ2-3, with 7 bases lining up with TRBD1. This clonotype originated in a male donor with ankylosing spondylitis or in good health (not recorded which). The chain's CDR3 is CASSLRGLPADTQYF. CDR3 in DNA: TGTGCCAGCAGCTTGAGGGGGCTACCGGCAGATACGCAGTATTTT.